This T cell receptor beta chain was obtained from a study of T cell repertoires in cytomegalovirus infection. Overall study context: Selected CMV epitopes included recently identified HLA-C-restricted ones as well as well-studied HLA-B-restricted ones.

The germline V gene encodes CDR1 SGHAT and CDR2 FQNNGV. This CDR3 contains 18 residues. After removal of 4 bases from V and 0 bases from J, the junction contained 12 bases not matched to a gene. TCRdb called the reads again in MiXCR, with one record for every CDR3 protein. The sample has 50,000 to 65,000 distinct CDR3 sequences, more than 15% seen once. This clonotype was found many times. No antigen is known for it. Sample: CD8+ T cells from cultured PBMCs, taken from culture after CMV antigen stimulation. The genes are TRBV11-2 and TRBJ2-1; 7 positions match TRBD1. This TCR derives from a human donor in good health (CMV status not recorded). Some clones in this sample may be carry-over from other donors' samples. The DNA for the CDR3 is TGTGCCAGCAGCTCTCATCCCGGGACAGCGAGCTCCTACAATGAGCAGTTCTTC. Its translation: CASSSHPGTASSYNEQFF.